Below, one T cell receptor beta chain is given with its context. Its target is not known. The data are from a study of T cell responses to AZD1222 COVID-19 vaccine. General study findings and limits: The donor group comprised mostly white British people and more females; the analysis possibly underestimated clonal diversity. The study sampled repertoires only after the peak T cell response. Unmutated regions of variants are reportedly targeted by nearly half of spike-specific TCRs. Just a handful of AZD1222 recipients were seropositive at baseline.

J gave up 1 base and V 7 bases, and 9 bases lay outside the gene matches. The CDR3 extends over 16 amino acids. Germline V gene sequence: CDR1 SGHNT, CDR2 YENEEA. Some clones are missing from TCRdb's copy, which holds only in-frame ones; the method was immunoSEQ multiplex PCR. The sample has around 140,000 clones, about 91% seen once; the top ten hold less than 2%. This chain uses TRBV11-3 with TRBJ2-3, with 9 bases identical to TRBD1. The sequence derives from an adult who received the AZD1222 COVID-19 vaccine. Material: peripheral blood, obtained 28 days after the second AZD1222 dose. CDR3 DNA sequence: TGTGCCAGCACCGTGAGGAGGACAGGGGGCACAGATACGCAGTATTTT. Translating it yields CASTVRRTGGTDTQYF.